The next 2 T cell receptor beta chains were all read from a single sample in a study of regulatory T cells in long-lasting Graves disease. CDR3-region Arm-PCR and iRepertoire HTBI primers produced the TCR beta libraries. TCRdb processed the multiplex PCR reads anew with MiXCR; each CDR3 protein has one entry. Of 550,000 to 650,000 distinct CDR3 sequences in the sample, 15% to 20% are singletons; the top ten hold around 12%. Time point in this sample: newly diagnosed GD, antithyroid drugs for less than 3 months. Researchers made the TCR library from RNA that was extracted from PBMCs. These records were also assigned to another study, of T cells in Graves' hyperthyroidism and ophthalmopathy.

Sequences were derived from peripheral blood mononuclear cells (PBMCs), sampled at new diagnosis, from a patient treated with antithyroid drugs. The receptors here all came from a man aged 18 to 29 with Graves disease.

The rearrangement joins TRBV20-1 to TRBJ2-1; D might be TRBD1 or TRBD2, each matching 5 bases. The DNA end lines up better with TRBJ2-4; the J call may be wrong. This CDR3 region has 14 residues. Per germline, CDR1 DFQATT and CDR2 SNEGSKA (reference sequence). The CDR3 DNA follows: TGCAGTGCTGGGGACCCCGGGCGGACCAACATTCAGTACTTC. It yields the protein CSAGDPGRTNIQYF.

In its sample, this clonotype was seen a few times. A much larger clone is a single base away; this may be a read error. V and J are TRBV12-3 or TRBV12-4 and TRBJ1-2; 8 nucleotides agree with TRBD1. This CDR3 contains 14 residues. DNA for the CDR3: TGTGCCTGCAGACCTCAGGGGGCGAGGTATGGCTACACCTTC. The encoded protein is CACRPQGARYGYTF.